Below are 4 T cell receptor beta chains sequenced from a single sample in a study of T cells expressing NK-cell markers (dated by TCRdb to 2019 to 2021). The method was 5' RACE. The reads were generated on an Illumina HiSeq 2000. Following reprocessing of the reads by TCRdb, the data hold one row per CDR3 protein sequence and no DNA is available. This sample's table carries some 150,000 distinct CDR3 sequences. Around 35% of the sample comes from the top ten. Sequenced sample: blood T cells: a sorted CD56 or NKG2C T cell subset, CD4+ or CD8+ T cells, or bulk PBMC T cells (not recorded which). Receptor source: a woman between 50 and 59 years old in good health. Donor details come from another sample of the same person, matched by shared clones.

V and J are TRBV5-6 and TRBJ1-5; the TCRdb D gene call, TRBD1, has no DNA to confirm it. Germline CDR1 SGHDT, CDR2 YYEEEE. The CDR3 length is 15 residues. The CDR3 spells CASSSGTGNYQPQHF.

The CDR3 sequence: CASSPEMRNIEAFF. The V gene is TRBV4-1, the J gene TRBJ1-1. Germline V gene sequence: CDR1 MGHRA, CDR2 YSYEKL. This CDR3 contains 14 residues.

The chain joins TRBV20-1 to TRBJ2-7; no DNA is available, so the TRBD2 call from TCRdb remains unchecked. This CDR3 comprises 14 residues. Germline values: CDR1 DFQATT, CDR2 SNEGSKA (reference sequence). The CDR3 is CSAPSGRFEDEQYF.

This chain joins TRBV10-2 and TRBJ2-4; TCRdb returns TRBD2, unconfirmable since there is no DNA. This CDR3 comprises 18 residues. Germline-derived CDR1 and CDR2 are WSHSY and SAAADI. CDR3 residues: CASSEDLDGRAKRDIQYF.